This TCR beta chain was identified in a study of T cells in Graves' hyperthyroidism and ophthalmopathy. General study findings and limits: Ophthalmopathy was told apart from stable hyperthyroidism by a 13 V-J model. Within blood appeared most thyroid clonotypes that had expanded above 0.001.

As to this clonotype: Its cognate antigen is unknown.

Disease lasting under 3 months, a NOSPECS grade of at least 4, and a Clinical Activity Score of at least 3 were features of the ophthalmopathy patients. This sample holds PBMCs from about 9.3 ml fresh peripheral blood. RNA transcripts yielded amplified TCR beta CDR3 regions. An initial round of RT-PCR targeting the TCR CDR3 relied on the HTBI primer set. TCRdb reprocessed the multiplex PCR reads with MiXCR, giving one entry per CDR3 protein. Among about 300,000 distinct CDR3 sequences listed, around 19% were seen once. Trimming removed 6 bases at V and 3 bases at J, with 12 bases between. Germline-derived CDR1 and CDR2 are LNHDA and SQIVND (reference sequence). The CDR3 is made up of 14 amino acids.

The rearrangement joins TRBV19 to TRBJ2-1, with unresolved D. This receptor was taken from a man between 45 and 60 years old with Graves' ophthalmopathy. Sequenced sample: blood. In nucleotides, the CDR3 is TGTGCCAGTAGGTCGGCGGTAAACTACAATGAGCAGTTCTTC. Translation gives CASRSAVNYNEQFF.